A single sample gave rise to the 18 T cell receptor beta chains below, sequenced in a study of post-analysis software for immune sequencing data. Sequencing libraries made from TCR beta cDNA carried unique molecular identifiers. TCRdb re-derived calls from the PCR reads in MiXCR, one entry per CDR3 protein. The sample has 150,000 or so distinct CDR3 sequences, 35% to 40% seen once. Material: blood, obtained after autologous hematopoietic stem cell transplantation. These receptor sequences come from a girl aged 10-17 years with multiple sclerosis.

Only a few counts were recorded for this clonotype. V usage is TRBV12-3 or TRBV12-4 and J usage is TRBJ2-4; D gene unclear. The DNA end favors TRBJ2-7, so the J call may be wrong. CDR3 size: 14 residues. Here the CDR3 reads CASSFVEQIYEQYF. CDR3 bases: TGTGCCAGCAGTTTCGTCGAGCAGATCTACGAGCAGTACTTC.

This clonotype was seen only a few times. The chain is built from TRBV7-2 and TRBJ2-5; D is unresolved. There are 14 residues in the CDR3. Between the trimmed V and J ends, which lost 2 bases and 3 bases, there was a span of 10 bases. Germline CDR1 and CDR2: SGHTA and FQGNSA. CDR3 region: CASSLRYREETQYF. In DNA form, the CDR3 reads TGTGCCAGCAGCTTAAGGTACCGGGAAGAGACCCAGTACTTC.

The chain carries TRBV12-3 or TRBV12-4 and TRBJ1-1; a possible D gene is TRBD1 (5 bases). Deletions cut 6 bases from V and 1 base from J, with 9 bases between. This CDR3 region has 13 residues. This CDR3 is CASRTDKNTEAFF. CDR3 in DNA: TGTGCCAGCAGGACGGACAAGAACACTGAAGCTTTCTTT.

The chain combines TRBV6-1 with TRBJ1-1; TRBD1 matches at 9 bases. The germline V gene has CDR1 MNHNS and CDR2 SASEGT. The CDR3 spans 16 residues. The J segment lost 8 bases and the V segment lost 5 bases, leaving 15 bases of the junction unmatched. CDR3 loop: CASSSQPGQGRSEAFF. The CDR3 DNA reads TGTGCCAGCAGTTCACAACCGGGACAGGGAAGGTCGGAAGCTTTCTTT.

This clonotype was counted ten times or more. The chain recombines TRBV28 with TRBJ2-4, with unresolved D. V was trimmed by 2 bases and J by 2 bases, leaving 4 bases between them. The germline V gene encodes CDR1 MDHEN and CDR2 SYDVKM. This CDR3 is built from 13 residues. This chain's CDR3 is CASSLDTKNIQYF. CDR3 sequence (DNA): TGTGCCAGCAGTTTAGACACCAAAAACATTCAGTACTTC. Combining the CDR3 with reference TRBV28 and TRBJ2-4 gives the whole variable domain DVKVTQSSRYLVKRTGEKVFLECVQDMDHENMFWYRQDPGLGLRLIYFSYDVKMKEKGDIPEGYSVSREKKERFSLILESASTNQTSMYLCASSLDTKNIQYFGAGTRLSVL.

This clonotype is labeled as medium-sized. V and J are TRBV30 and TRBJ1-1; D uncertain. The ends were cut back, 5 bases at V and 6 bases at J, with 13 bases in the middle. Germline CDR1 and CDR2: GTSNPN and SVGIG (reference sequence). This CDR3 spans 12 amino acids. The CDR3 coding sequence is TGTGCCTGGGGACCGGCTAATGCTGAAGCTTTCTTT. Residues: CAWGPANAEAFF.

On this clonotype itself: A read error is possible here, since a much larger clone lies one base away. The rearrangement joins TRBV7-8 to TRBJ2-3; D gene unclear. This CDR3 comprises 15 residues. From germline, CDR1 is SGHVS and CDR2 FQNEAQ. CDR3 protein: CASSLERDFTDTRYF. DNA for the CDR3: TGTGCCAGCAGCTTAGAGAGAGATTTCACAGATACGCGGTATTTT.

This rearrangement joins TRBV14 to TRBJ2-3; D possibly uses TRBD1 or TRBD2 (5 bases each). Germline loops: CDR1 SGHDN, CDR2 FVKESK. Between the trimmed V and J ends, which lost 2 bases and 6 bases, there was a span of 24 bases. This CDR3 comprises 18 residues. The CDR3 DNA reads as TGTGCCAGCAGCCAACCCGGGACGCACATGGCCCCGGGGGATACGCAGTATTTT. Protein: CASSQPGTHMAPGDTQYF.

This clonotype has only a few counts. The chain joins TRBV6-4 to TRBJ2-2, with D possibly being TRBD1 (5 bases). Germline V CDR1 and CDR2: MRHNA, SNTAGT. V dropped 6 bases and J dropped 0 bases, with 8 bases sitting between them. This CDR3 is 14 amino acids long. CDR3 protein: CASSDSPNTGELFF. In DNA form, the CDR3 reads TGTGCCAGCAGCGACAGTCCGAACACCGGGGAGCTGTTTTTT.

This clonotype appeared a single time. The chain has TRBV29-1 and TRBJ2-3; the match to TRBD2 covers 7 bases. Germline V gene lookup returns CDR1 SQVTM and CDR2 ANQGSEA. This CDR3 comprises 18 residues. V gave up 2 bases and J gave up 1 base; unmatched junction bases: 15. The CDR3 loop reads CSVENVAGGLAGTDTQYF. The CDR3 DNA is TGCAGCGTTGAAAATGTTGCTGGCGGTCTAGCGGGCACAGATACGCAGTATTTT.

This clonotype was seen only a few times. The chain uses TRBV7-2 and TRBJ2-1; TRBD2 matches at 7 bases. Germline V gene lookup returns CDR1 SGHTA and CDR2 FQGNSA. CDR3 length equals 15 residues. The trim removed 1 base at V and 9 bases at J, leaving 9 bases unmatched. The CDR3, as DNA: TGTGCCAGCAGCTTAGTACGGGGGGAGGGTAGTGAGCAGTTCTTC. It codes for CASSLVRGEGSEQFF.

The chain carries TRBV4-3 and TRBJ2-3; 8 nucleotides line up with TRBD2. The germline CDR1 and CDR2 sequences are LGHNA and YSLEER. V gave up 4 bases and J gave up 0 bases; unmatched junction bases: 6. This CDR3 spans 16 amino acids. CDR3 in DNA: TGCGCCAGCAGCCCTCGGGTAGCGGGAAGCACAGATACGCAGTATTTT. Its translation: CASSPRVAGSTDTQYF.

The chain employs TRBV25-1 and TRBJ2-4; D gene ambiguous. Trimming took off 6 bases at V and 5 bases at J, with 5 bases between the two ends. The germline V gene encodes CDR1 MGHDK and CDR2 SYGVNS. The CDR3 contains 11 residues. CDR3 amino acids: CASRAQNIQYF. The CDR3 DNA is TGTGCCAGCAGGGCCCAAAACATTCAGTACTTC.

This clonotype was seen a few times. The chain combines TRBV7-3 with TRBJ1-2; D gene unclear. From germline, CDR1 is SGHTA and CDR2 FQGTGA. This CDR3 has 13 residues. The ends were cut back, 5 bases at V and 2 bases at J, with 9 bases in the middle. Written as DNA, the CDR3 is TGTGCCAGCAGCCCCGGACGGAACTATGGCTACACCTTC. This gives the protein CASSPGRNYGYTF.

As DNA, the CDR3 is TGTGCCAGCTATCAGAGGGATCGAGAAAAACTGTTTTTT. Encoded protein: CASYQRDREKLFF. The chain employs TRBV28 and TRBJ1-4, with D hard to call. The CDR3 length is 13 residues. V lost 8 bases, J lost 8 bases, and 15 bases lay in between. The V gene's germline CDR1 is MDHEN and CDR2 SYDVKM.

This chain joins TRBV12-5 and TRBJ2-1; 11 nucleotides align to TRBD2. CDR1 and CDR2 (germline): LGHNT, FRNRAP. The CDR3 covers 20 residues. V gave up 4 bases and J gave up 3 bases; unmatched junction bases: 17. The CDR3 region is CASGSVPTVAGGPDYNEQFF. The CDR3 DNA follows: TGTGCTAGTGGTTCGGTACCCACGGTAGCGGGAGGGCCTGACTACAATGAGCAGTTCTTC.

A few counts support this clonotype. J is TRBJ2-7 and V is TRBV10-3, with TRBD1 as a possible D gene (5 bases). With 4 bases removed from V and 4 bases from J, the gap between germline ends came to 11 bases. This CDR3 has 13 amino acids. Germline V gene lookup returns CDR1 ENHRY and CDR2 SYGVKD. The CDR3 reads CAISAREGYEQYF. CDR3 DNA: TGTGCCATCAGTGCCAGGGAAGGTTACGAGCAGTACTTC.

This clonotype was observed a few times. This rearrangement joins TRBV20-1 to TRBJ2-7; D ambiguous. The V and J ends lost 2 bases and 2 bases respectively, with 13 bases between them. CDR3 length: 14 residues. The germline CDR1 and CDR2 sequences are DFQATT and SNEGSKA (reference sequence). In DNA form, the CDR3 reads TGCAGTGCTAGACGGGTCACAAGAGCCTACGAGCAGTACTTC. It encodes CSARRVTRAYEQYF.